This T cell receptor beta chain stems from a study of cytotoxic CD8 clonotypes in ibrutinib-treated CLL. Germline CDR1 reads MGHDK; CDR2 reads SYGVNS. The CDR3 extends over 16 amino acids. V dropped 1 base and J dropped 4 bases, with 14 bases sitting between them. Repertoires were generated with immunoSEQ multiplex PCR, while TCRdb's copy carries only in-frame clones and drops some. The sample has about 140,000 clones; around three quarters are singletons. Study findings and constraints: Lymph node repertoires were not studied, and sampling times were unmatched. Researchers report that baseline clonality outpaced age-matched healthy donors and tracked circulating CD8+ T-cell counts.

Of note for this clone: The antigen remains undetermined.

The origin of this receptor is a human donor with chronic lymphocytic leukemia. This chain joins TRBV25-1 and TRBJ1-5, with a possible D match to TRBD1 (5 bases). The sample here was PBMCs, taken after 12 months of ibrutinib treatment. DNA of the CDR3: TGTGCCAGCAGTGAATTGTCCGGGACGGATAATCAGCCCCAGCATTTT. As protein: CASSELSGTDNQPQHF.